This T cell receptor (beta chain) was observed in a study of OX40 agonist ivuxolimab in advanced cancers. Whole-study results and caveats: The study found that CD8+ T cells averaged more expanded clones than CD4+.

Germline V gives CDR1 MNHEY, CDR2 SMNVEV (reference sequence). Trimming stripped 5 bases from V and 4 bases from J, with 15 bases between. The length of the CDR3 is 15 residues. This table comes from immunoSEQ multiplex PCR, and its TCRdb copy is limited to in-frame clones, with some not included. Among about 14,000 clones, 82% were seen once, and the ten largest hold 35% to 50%. A word on this clone: The antigen remains undetermined.

Here the sequenced sample was CD4+ or CD8+ T cells sorted from blood, taken in a trial of the OX40 agonist ivuxolimab. The origin of this receptor is an adult with an advanced solid tumor such as melanoma, head and neck, liver or kidney cancer. The V call is TRBV27, the J call TRBJ1-5; no clear D gene. DNA for the CDR3: TGTGCCAGCAGTATGTATCCGGGAGAGAATCAGCCCCAGCATTTT. Its translation: CASSMYPGENQPQHF.